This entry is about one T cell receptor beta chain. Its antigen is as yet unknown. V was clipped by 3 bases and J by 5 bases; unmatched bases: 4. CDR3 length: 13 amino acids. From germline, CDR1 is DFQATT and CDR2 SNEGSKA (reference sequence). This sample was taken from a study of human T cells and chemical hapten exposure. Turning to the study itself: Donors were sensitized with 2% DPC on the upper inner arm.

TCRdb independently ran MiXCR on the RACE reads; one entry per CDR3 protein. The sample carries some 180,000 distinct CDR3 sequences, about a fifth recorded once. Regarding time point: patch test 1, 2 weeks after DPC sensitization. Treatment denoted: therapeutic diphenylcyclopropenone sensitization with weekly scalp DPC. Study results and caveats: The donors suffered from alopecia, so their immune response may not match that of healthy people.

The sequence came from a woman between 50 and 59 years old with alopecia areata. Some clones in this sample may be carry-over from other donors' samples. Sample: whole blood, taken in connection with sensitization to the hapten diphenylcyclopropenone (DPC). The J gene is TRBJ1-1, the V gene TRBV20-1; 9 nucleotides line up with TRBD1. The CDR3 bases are TGCAGTGCTAGGTTGACAGGGGGTACTGAAGCTTTCTTT. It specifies CSARLTGGTEAFF.